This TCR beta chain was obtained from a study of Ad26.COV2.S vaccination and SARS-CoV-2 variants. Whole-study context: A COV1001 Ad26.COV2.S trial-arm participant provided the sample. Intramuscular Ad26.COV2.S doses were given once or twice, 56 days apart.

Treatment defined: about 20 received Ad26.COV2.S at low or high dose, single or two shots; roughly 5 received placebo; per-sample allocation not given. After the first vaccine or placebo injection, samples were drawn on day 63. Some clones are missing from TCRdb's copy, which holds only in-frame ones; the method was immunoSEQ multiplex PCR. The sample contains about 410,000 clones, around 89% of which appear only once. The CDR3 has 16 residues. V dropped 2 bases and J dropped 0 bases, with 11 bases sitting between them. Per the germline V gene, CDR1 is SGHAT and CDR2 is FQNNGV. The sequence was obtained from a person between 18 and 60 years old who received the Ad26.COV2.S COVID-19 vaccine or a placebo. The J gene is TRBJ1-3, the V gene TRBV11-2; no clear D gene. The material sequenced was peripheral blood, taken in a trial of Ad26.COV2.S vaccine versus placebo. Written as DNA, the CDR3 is TGTGCCAGCAGCTTATATGAACGGCTCTCTGGAAACACCATATATTTT. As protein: CASSLYERLSGNTIYF. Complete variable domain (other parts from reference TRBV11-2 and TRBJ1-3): EAGVAQSPRYKIIEKRQSVAFWCNPISGHATLYWYQQILGQGPKLLIQFQNNGVVDDSQLPKDRFSAERLKGVDSTLKIQPAKLEDSAVYLCASSLYERLSGNTIYFGEGSWLTVV.